The rows below give T cell receptor beta chains drawn from one sample of a study of blood T cell repertoires in COVID-19. TCRdb keeps only in-frame clones here, not all; method: immunoSEQ multiplex PCR. This sample has about 140,000 clones, with under 90% found just once. The sequenced sample was PBMCs or T cells enriched from blood (not recorded which). The receptors stem from a woman younger than 30 who had been exposed to COVID-19. CDR3s include the opening cysteine and the closing phenylalanine or tryptophan. The order of the fields is D gene, J gene, V gene, clone size, CDR3 DNA, CDR3 protein. The D gene is left open where the match is weak. Size is stated for part of the rows, as once, few or many counts, or as a class when the clone is expanded.

TRBD1 | TRBJ2-7 | TRBV27 | - | TGTGCCAGCAGTTTCCAGGGGGTTACCTACGAGCAGTACTTC | CASSFQGVTYEQYF
TRBD1 | TRBJ1-2 | TRBV19 | - | TGTGCCAGTAAACAGGGGGTAAACTATGGCTACACCTTC | CASKQGVNYGYTF
- | TRBJ1-1 | TRBV5-8 | - | TGTGCCAGCAGCTACCGGAGTACTGAAGCTTTCTTT | CASSYRSTEAFF
- | TRBJ2-2 | TRBV7-6 | - | TGTGCCAGCAGCTTAAGCAGGACCGGGGAGCTGTTTTTT | CASSLSRTGELFF
TRBD1 | TRBJ1-1 | TRBV28 | - | TGTGCCAGCAGTTTGACAGGGGCAACTGAAGCTTTCTTT | CASSLTGATEAFF
- | TRBJ1-3 | TRBV9 | - | TGTGCCAGCAGCGTTCGGGGGGATAGTGGAAACACCATATATTTT | CASSVRGDSGNTIYF
- | TRBJ1-2 | TRBV15 | - | TGTGCCACCAGCAGAGTGTCCGAGAATAACTATGGCTACACCTTC | CATSRVSENNYGYTF
TRBD1 | TRBJ2-5 | TRBV11-2 | - | TGTGCCAGCAGCTCCCGGGGACAGGGATATCAAGAGACCCAGTACTTC | CASSSRGQGYQETQYF
TRBD1 | TRBJ2-1 | TRBV5-4 | - | TGTGCCAGCAGCTTGCCGGGACAGGGGTCCAATGAGCAGTTCTTC | CASSLPGQGSNEQFF
TRBD1 | TRBJ1-3 | TRBV7-9 | - | TGTGCCAGCAGCACTCAATGGGCGGACAGGGGGACGGACACCATATATTTT | CASSTQWADRGTDTIYF
TRBD2 | TRBJ2-6 | TRBV7-8 | - | TGTGCCAGCAGCCCCCGGACTAGCGGGAGTGCTGGGGCCAACGTCCTGACTTTC | CASSPRTSGSAGANVLTF
- | TRBJ1-5 | TRBV27 | - | TGTGCCAGCAGTTTCGTGGGGCAGCAAGGACAGCCCCAGCATTTT | CASSFVGQQGQPQHF
TRBD2 | TRBJ2-5 | TRBV5-1 | once | TGCGCCAGCAGCTATATAGCGGGAGGAGAAGAGACCCAGTACTTC | CASSYIAGGEETQYF
TRBD1 | TRBJ2-2 | TRBV7-2 | - | TGTGCCAGCAGCTTTTTGACAGGGTTGGACACCGGGGAGCTGTTTTTT | CASSFLTGLDTGELFF
TRBD1 | TRBJ2-2 | TRBV5-1 | - | TGCGCCAGCAGCCGACAGGGAACCACCGGGGAGCTGTTTTTT | CASSRQGTTGELFF
TRBD2 | TRBJ2-1 | TRBV2 | - | TGTGCCAGCAGTGAATGGGGCCGCGGGGGCTCCTACAATGAGCAGTTCTTC | CASSEWGRGGSYNEQFF
TRBD1 | TRBJ2-7 | TRBV28 | - | TGTGCCAGCAGCCTGACAGGGATGAGCTCCTACGAGCAGTACTTC | CASSLTGMSSYEQYF
- | TRBJ2-3 | TRBV10-3 | once | TGTGCCATCAGCGACCGGCCCGGGCCAGGAGGGCCATCAGATACGCAGTATTTT | CAISDRPGPGGPSDTQYF
TRBD2 | TRBJ2-1 | TRBV7-2 | - | TGTGCCAGCAGCGCGCGGACTAGCGGGAGGCTCTACAATGAGCAGTTCTTC | CASSARTSGRLYNEQFF
TRBD1 | TRBJ1-2 | TRBV15 | - | TGTGCCACCAGCAGAGAAGGGACAGACCACTATGGCTACACCTTC | CATSREGTDHYGYTF
- | TRBJ2-1 | TRBV9 | few | TGTGCCAGCAGACTAGATGGTGAGCAGTTCTTC | CASRLDGEQFF
- | TRBJ1-2 | TRBV7-9 | once | TGTGCCAGCAGCGGAGACCTGGGGACTTATCACACCTTC | CASSGDLGTYHTF
- | TRBJ1-1 | TRBV19 | - | TGTGCCAGTAGGACGGATACAGGGAACACTGAAGCTTTCTTT | CASRTDTGNTEAFF
- | TRBJ1-5 | TRBV12-5 | - | TGTGCTAGTGGTTTGGTCAGGGGTTACAATCAGCCCCAGCATTTT | CASGLVRGYNQPQHF
- | TRBJ2-5 | TRBV9 | - | TGTGCCAGCAGCGTAGTGGGTTATAGCCAGGGTAGTGGGAAAGAGACCCAGTACTTC | CASSVVGYSQGSGKETQYF
- | TRBJ2-3 | TRBV11-1 | - | TGTGCCAGCAGCTTAAACACGGGGGTACAGGGGGATACGCAGTATTTT | CASSLNTGVQGDTQYF
- | TRBJ2-7 | TRBV7-9 | - | TGTGCCAGCAGCTTAAGCCCTTGGAGGGGGCACTACGAGCAGTACTTC | CASSLSPWRGHYEQYF